This is a list of T cell receptor beta chains from one sample in a study of Graves' ophthalmopathy and Graves' hyperthyroidism. TCRdb reprocessed the multiplex PCR reads via MiXCR and lists one record per CDR3 protein. The table shows about 400,000 distinct CDR3 sequences, with around 20% occurring only once. Sequenced sample: peripheral blood. These receptors came from a woman younger than 35 with Graves' ophthalmopathy. The CDR3 runs from the conserved cysteine through the conserved F or W. A D gene is named only where the DNA matches it firmly. The listing skips clone size in some rows; elsewhere it reads once, few, many or a size class.

many	-	TRBV6-2/TRBV6-3	TRBJ2-7	TGTGCCAGCAGTTCCTTACGGACAAGTTTTGACGAGCAGTACTTC	CASSSLRTSFDEQYF
few	TRBD1	TRBV6-1	TRBJ1-2	TGTGCCAGCAGTGATCGGGACAGTGACTATGGCTACACCTTC	CASSDRDSDYGYTF
many	-	TRBV29-1	TRBJ1-1	TGCAGCGTTGAAACAGGGTCGGACACTGAAGCTTTCTTT	CSVETGSDTEAFF
many	-	TRBV7-8	TRBJ1-2	TGTGCCAGCAGCCCGAGGCCCGGGGTCGGTGCTGGCTACACCTTC	CASSPRPGVGAGYTF
-	-	TRBV6-2/TRBV6-3	TRBJ2-7	TGTGCCAGCGGCTGGGGCTCCTACGAGCAGTACTTC	CASGWGSYEQYF
many	TRBD2	TRBV12-3/TRBV12-4	TRBJ2-7	TGTGCCAGCAGCAAGGGACTAGCGGCCGAGCAGTACTTC	CASSKGLAAEQYF
many	TRBD1	TRBV28	TRBJ2-6	TGTGCCAGCAGCCCCCCCTGGGGACAGGGACCCTCTGGGGCCAACGTCCTGACTTTC	CASSPPWGQGPSGANVLTF
few	-	TRBV6-2/TRBV6-3	TRBJ2-2	TGTGCCAGCAGTTACTCGAACCCTGGTTACACCGGGGAGCTGTTTTTT	CASSYSNPGYTGELFF
many	-	TRBV7-2	TRBJ2-5	TGTGCCAGCAGCCGACCTACCGGAGAGACCCAGTACTTC	CASSRPTGETQYF
many	-	TRBV6-2/TRBV6-3	TRBJ2-7	TGTGCCAGCAGTTATCCGGGGCCCTACGAGCAGTACTTC	CASSYPGPYEQYF
many	-	TRBV10-1	TRBJ2-7	TGCGCCAGCAGTCCCGGGGAGGCCTCCTACGAGCAGTACTTC	CASSPGEASYEQYF
-	-	TRBV28	TRBJ1-5	TGTGCCAGCAGTACACGGATTGGGGGTCGTCAGCCCCAGCATTTT	CASSTRIGGRQPQHF
many	-	TRBV7-8	TRBJ1-5	TGTGCCAGCAGCTTAGCGGGGACAAGGGGCGGCAATCAGCCCCAGCATTTT	CASSLAGTRGGNQPQHF
many	TRBD1	TRBV30	TRBJ2-5	TGTGCCTGGAGTGTCCGAATAACAGGGGGACGAAGCCAAGAGACCCAGTACTTC	CAWSVRITGGRSQETQYF
many	-	TRBV12-3/TRBV12-4	TRBJ2-5	TGTGCCAGCAGTTCGGGGATCGGGGGAGAGACCCAGTACTTC	CASSSGIGGETQYF
-	TRBD1	TRBV7-3	TRBJ1-1	TGTGCCAGCAGCTTAAACCAGGGGGACACTGAAGCTTTCTTT	CASSLNQGDTEAFF
-	-	TRBV7-2	TRBJ1-6	TGTGCCAGCAGCTCCCTAGGCTATAATTCACCCCTCCACTTT	CASSSLGYNSPLHF
many	-	TRBV20-1	TRBJ1-6	TGCAGTGCACCCAGGGTAGGCACCCTCCACTTT	CSAPRVGTLHF
many	TRBD2	TRBV6-5	TRBJ2-5	TGTGCCAGCAGTTACACACCGGGGACTAGCGGACAAGAGACCCAGTACTTC	CASSYTPGTSGQETQYF
many	-	TRBV20-1	TRBJ1-6	TGCAGTGCTCCATTGGGGCAGACCCTAGGGAATTCACCCCTCCACTTT	CSAPLGQTLGNSPLHF
many	-	TRBV27	TRBJ1-6	TGTGCCAGCACCTTGACAGGCACATCACCCCTCCACTTT	CASTLTGTSPLHF
many	TRBD1	TRBV12-3/TRBV12-4	TRBJ1-1	TGTGCCAGCATTTATGGGGACAGACCCACTGAAGCTTTCTTT	CASIYGDRPTEAFF
many	TRBD1	TRBV7-8	TRBJ2-2	TGTGCCAGCAGCTTAGCACGACAGGGGGCGACCGGGGAGCTGTTTTTT	CASSLARQGATGELFF
many	TRBD1	TRBV30	TRBJ1-5	TGTGCCTGGAGTGAGTGGGGACAGGGCAGCAATCAGCCCCAGCATTTT	CAWSEWGQGSNQPQHF
-	-	TRBV6-1	TRBJ1-3	TGTGCCAGCACGCAAGGGGGATGGAGCTCTGGAAACACCATATATTTT	CASTQGGWSSGNTIYF
many	TRBD2	TRBV11-2	TRBJ2-5	TGTGCCAGCAGTTCCGGCTCGCCGGGGACTAAGTACCAAGAGACCCAGTACTTC	CASSSGSPGTKYQETQYF
many	-	TRBV11-3	TRBJ1-5	TGTGCCAGCAGCTTAGTTGGGGGGGGCGGAAGCAATCAGCCCCAGCATTTT	CASSLVGGGGSNQPQHF
-	-	TRBV7-4	TRBJ1-5	TGTGCCAGCAGCTTAGGTCGGACTGGCAATCAGCCCCAGCATTTT	CASSLGRTGNQPQHF
-	-	TRBV7-2	TRBJ2-5	TGTGCCAGCAGCTTAGACAGGAGATTCCCGCCCCAGTACTTC	CASSLDRRFPPQYF
many	-	TRBV27	TRBJ2-2	TGTGCCAGTCGAGTGAGAGGCGGGGAGCTGTTTTTT	CASRVRGGELFF
many	-	TRBV7-9	TRBJ2-6	TGTGCCAGCAGCGCCTTAACCGGGACGACTGGGGCCAACGTCCTGACTTTC	CASSALTGTTGANVLTF
many	TRBD1	TRBV29-1	TRBJ2-2	TGCAGCGTTAAAGGCGGACAGGGGGCGATTACCGGGGAGCTGTTTTTT	CSVKGGQGAITGELFF
once	TRBD1	TRBV6-5	TRBJ1-2	TGTGCCAGCAGTTACTCGGGACAGAACTATGGCTACACCTTC	CASSYSGQNYGYTF
many	TRBD2	TRBV28	TRBJ2-1	TGTGCCAGCAGATCTAGCGGGAGGGCCTTTTACAATGAGCAGTTCTTC	CASRSSGRAFYNEQFF
many	-	TRBV12-3/TRBV12-4	TRBJ1-2	TGTGCCAGCAGTCCCGGGATAACACTTGGCTACACCTTC	CASSPGITLGYTF
many	-	TRBV30	TRBJ2-2	TGTGCCTGGAGTAGGGATCCCGGGGAGCTGTTTTTT	CAWSRDPGELFF
many	-	TRBV18	TRBJ1-5	TGTGCCAGCTCACCAGGTCAGAAGGGCCAGCCCCAGCATTTT	CASSPGQKGQPQHF
many	-	TRBV19	TRBJ1-5	TGTGCCAGTAGTATAGGGGGATTTGGGTATCAGCCCCAGCATTTT	CASSIGGFGYQPQHF
many	-	TRBV28	TRBJ1-5	TGTGCCAGCAGTTTGGGACTCGGGCCCCGGGGTCAGCCCCAGCATTTT	CASSLGLGPRGQPQHF
-	-	TRBV15	TRBJ2-5	TGTGCCACCAGCAGCACCGGACAGCAAGAGACCCAGTACTTC	CATSSTGQQETQYF
-	-	TRBV15	TRBJ1-2	TGTGCCACCAGCAGAGGACAGTTGACTTATGGCTACACCTTC	CATSRGQLTYGYTF
-	-	TRBV7-2	TRBJ2-7	TGTGCCAGCAGCTTAGCGGCTCCCTACGAGCAGTACTTC	CASSLAAPYEQYF
many	-	TRBV12-3/TRBV12-4	TRBJ2-4	TGTGCCAGCAGCCCCCCGGGGGCTGCCAAAAACATTCAGTACTTC	CASSPPGAAKNIQYF
many	TRBD1	TRBV2	TRBJ1-6	TGTGCCAGCAGTGACGGTGGCAGGGGGCTATCACCCCTCCACTTT	CASSDGGRGLSPLHF
many	TRBD1	TRBV20-1	TRBJ2-7	TGCAGTGCTCAACGAACCGGGACAGGGCCCTACGAGCAGTACTTC	CSAQRTGTGPYEQYF
many	TRBD1	TRBV11-2	TRBJ1-5	TGTGCCAGCAGCTTGGACAGGGGCCATAGCAATCAGCCCCAGCATTTT	CASSLDRGHSNQPQHF
many	-	TRBV10-2	TRBJ1-3	TGCGCCAGCACCCTAGGACAGTTCTCTGGAAACACCATATATTTT	CASTLGQFSGNTIYF
-	TRBD1	TRBV2	TRBJ2-7	TGTGCCAGCAGTGAATTTCGACAGGGACAGAGCTCTTACGAGCAGTACTTC	CASSEFRQGQSSYEQYF
many	TRBD1	TRBV7-6	TRBJ2-7	TGTGCCAGCAGCCTGGGACAGGGCTCTGGCGAGCAGTACTTC	CASSLGQGSGEQYF
-	-	TRBV10-3	TRBJ1-2	-	CANRKQEGYGCTF
many	TRBD2	TRBV11-2	TRBJ2-5	TGTGCCAGCAGTCCCGGACTAGCGGGAGAAGGAGACCTAGAGACCCAGTACTTC	CASSPGLAGEGDLETQYF
many	-	TRBV28	TRBJ1-1	TGTGCCAGCAGCTACCCAGACACAGTGAACACTGAAGCTTTCTTT	CASSYPDTVNTEAFF
many	TRBD1	TRBV7-2	TRBJ1-1	TGTGCCAGCAGCCCAGGGGGCATGAACACTGAAGCTTTCTTT	CASSPGGMNTEAFF
many	-	TRBV4-1	TRBJ1-1	TGCGCCAGCACCCGGGGGGGCCAGAGGAACACTGAAGCTTTCTTT	CASTRGGQRNTEAFF
-	TRBD1	TRBV12-3/TRBV12-4	TRBJ1-3	TGTGCCAGCAGTTTTCACAGGGGAGGTGGAAACACCATATATTTT	CASSFHRGGGNTIYF
many	-	TRBV6-2/TRBV6-3	TRBJ2-7	TGTGCCAGCAGTTACTCTCGGGGAGCCTCCTACGAGCAGTACTTC	CASSYSRGASYEQYF
many	-	TRBV28	TRBJ2-7	TGTGCCAGCAGCGCGGGATGGGGCTCCGAGCAGTACTTC	CASSAGWGSEQYF
many	TRBD1	TRBV6-5	TRBJ1-1	TGTGCCAGCAGTTCCGGACAGGGATACACTGAAGCTTTCTTT	CASSSGQGYTEAFF
-	-	TRBV30	TRBJ1-5	TGTGCCTGGAGTGTAGGGCAGGGTAGCAATCAGCCCCAGCATTTT	CAWSVGQGSNQPQHF